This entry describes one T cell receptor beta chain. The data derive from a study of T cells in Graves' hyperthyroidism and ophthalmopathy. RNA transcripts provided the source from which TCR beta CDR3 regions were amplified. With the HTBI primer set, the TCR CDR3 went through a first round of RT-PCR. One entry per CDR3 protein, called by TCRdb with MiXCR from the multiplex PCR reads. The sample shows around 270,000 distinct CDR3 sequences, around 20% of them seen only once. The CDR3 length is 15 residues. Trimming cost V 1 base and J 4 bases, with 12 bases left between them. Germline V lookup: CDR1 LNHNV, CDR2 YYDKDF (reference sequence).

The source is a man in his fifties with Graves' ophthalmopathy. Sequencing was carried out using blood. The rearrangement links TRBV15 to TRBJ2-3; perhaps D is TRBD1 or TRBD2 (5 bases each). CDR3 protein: CATSRARDASDTQYF. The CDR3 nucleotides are TGTGCCACCAGCAGAGCCCGGGACGCTTCAGATACGCAGTATTTT.